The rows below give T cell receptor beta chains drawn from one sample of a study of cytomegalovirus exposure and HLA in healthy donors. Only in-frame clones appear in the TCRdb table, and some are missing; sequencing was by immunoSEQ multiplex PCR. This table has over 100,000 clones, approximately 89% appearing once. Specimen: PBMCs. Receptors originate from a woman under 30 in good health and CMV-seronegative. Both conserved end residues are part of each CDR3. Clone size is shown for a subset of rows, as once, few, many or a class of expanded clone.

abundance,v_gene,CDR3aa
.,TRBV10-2,CASSDISYEQYF
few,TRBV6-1,CASSEYTGTIHSPLHF
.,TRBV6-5,CASSYSLKRSSYEQYF
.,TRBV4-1,CASSFPGSRAEAFF
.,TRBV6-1,CAARRGTSTDTQYF
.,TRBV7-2,CASSLAFSNTDTQYF
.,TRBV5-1,CASSAGLASTGELFF
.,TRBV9,CASSVGDRPPEQYF
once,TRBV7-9,CASSARQGGDYGYTF
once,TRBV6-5,CASSSTSPLHF
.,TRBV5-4,CASSFRGGTEAFF
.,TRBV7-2,CASSDSRRGVLNQPQHF
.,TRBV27,CASSNTRGGSNQPQHF
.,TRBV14,CASSPFLDRTIEAFF
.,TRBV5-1,CASSTGLGTEAFF
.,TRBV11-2,CASSNRTGNRGPSTGELFF
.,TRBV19,CASRGSAGNNSPLHF
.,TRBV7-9,CASSLGSGAETQYF
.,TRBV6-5,CASGDRDRYEQYF
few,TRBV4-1,CASSQVMASNQPQHF
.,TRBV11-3,CASSLDPGAITDTQYF
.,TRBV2,CASRGTGSYEQYF
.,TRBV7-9,CASRLTDNQPQHF
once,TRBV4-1,CASSQDLPTGINYGYTF
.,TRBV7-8,CASSLARYEQYF
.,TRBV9,CASSVDYGDNEQFF
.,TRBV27,CASSFGQGYGYTF
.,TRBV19,CASNQGLSPLHF
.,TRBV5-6,CASSLDPTGYNEKLFF
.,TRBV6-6,CASSTIGYRVTEAFF
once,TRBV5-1,CASSLGRTGGTDTQYF
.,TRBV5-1,CASSITGTNTEAFF
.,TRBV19,CASRTTSGGNNEQFF
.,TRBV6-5,CATRQEVSNYGYTF
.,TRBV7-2,CASSLRWASFTEAFF
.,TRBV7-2,CASSSQGSTEAFF
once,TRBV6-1,CASSGRSGGLKRRVDTQYF
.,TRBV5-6,CASSPGQNTEAFF
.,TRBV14,CASSQTRGDEQFF
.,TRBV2,CASSYFGTSSTDTQYF
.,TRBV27,CASKRAGATLYNEQFF
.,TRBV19,CASSPGVGEYF
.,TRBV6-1,CASGGTTDTQYF
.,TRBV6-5,CASSLKQGWNEQFF
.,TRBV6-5,CASRNGQNTEAFF
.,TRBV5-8,CASSLAVSGYTF
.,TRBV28,CASSLLRANYGYTF
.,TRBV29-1,CSALAGLAGSTDTQYF
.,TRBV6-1,CASSELERGTFNEKLFF
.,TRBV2,CASNRDSPYGYTF
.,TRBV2,CASRGQGTIGTGELFF
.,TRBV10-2,CASSEFREYNEQFF
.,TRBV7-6,CASSLRRDRDSETQYF
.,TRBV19,CASSMRQAIVVLNTEAFF
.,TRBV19,CASSGQEETQYF
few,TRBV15,CATSRDGGWGQPQHF